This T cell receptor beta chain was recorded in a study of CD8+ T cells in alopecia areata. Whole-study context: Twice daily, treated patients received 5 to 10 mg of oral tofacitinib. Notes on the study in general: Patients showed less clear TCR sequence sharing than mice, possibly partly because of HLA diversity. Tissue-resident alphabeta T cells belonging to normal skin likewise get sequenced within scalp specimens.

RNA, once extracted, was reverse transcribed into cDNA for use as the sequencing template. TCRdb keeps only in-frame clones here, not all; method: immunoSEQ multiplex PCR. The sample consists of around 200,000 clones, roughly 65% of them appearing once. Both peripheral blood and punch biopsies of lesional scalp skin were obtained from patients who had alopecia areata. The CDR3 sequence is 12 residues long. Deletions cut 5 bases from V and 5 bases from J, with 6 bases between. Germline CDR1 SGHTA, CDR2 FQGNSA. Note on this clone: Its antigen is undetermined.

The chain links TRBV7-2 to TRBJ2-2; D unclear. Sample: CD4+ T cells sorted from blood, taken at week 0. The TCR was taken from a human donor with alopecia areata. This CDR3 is CASSLRTGELFF. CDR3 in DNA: TGTGCCAGCAGCCTTCGAACCGGGGAGCTGTTTTTT.